This T cell receptor beta chain comes out of a study of human T cells and chemical hapten exposure. Germline V gene lookup returns CDR1 SQVTM and CDR2 ANQGSEA. Between the trimmed V and J ends, which lost 4 bases and 2 bases, there was a span of 15 bases. The CDR3 is 14 amino acids. Unique molecular identifiers were attached to individual cDNA molecules during library preparation. TCRdb re-called the reads with MiXCR, one entry per CDR3 protein. The data show roughly 300 distinct CDR3 sequences, approximately 48% seen once. Findings of the study overall: There was a positive correlation between PT1 expanded TCR counts and patch test score.

The sample holds a few counts of this clonotype. The antigen remains undetermined. Treatment reported: therapeutic diphenylcyclopropenone sensitization with weekly scalp DPC. The clonotype originates from an adult with alopecia areata. Some clones in this sample may be carry-over from other donors' samples. This table probably holds off-target reads from a library built for another chain. Sequencing was performed on whole blood, taken before DPC sensitization or 2, 6, or about 24 weeks after (not recorded which). The chain links TRBV29-1 to TRBJ2-7; D may match TRBD1 or TRBD2 (6 bases each). CDR3 residues: CSVAAQGRTYEQYF. CDR3 bases: TGCAGCGTTGCGGCGCAGGGGAGGACCTACGAGCAGTACTTC.